These 28 T cell receptor beta chains came from one sample sequenced in a study of shared clonotypes between healthy human individuals. Assay: immunoSEQ multiplex PCR; the TCRdb copy retains only in-frame clones and omits some. The data contain roughly 2,300,000 clones, 85% to 95% of them singletons. What was sequenced was naive CD4+ T cells from PBMCs. Described subset: CD45RA+ positively selected. The source is a man in his late teens or twenties in good health. Some clones in this sample may be carry-over from other donors' samples.

This CDR3 reads CASSPNRGLTEGYTF. CDR3 sequence (DNA): TGTGCCAGCTCACCAAACAGGGGGCTAACGGAAGGCTACACCTTC. The chain uses TRBV18 and TRBJ1-2; TRBD1 agrees at 9 bases. V was clipped by 2 bases and J by 8 bases; unmatched bases: 9. Germline CDR1 and CDR2: KGHSH and LQKENI. The CDR3 extends over 15 amino acids.

The genes are TRBV18 and TRBJ2-1; D is unclear. Deletions cut 3 bases from V and 3 bases from J, with 9 bases between. The CDR3 sequence is 14 residues long. Germline CDR1 and CDR2: KGHSH and LQKENI. CDR3 region: CASSPLGFYNEQFF. The CDR3 nucleotides are TGTGCCAGCTCACCGCTAGGTTTCTACAATGAGCAGTTCTTC.

The chain combines TRBV28 with TRBJ2-1; tentatively, D is TRBD1 (5 bases). This CDR3 comprises 17 residues. CDR1 and CDR2 (germline): MDHEN, SYDVKM. Trimming pared 2 bases from V and 5 bases from J, leaving 19 bases between. The CDR3 protein is CASSLGASWLGNNEQFF. In DNA form, the CDR3 reads TGTGCCAGCAGTTTAGGGGCCTCCTGGTTGGGAAACAATGAGCAGTTCTTC.

The CDR3: CASSPGTSGLSYEQYF. CDR3 bases: TGTGCCAGCAGTCCAGGGACTAGCGGGCTATCCTACGAGCAGTACTTC. V and J are TRBV28 and TRBJ2-7, with 12 bases matching TRBD2. Germline values: CDR1 MDHEN, CDR2 SYDVKM. This CDR3 is built from 16 residues. The J segment lost 1 base and the V segment lost 5 bases, leaving 6 bases of the junction unmatched.

The chain joins TRBV10-3 to TRBJ1-3; D uncertain. Germline assignment: CDR1 ENHRY and CDR2 SYGVKD. CDR3 length: 17 amino acids. V dropped 5 bases and J dropped 1 base, with 18 bases sitting between them. The CDR3 DNA follows: TGTGCCATCAGTTATTCCTGGGTACGCTGGTCTGGAAACACCATATATTTT. Translated, it gives CAISYSWVRWSGNTIYF.

This sequence joins TRBV4-1 and TRBJ2-7; TRBD2 aligns across 9 bases. This CDR3 spans 15 amino acids. J was trimmed by 3 bases and V by 4 bases; bases with no gene match: 7. Germline CDR1 and CDR2: MGHRA and YSYEKL. CDR3 protein: CASSRRTSAVYEQYF. The CDR3 DNA is TGCGCCAGCAGCCGCCGGACTAGCGCCGTCTACGAGCAGTACTTC.

The chain carries TRBV4-2 and TRBJ2-2, with TRBD2 matching 10 bases. In germline, CDR1 is LGHNA, CDR2 YNFKEQ. This CDR3 region has 17 residues. V lost 3 bases, J lost 3 bases, and 7 bases stayed unmatched. CDR3 region: CASSQTSGRAYTGELFF. For the CDR3, the DNA is TGTGCCAGCAGCCAGACCAGCGGGAGGGCGTACACCGGGGAGCTGTTTTTT.

This clone was detected only a few times. This chain uses TRBV10-3 with TRBJ1-1; TRBD1 matches 11 bases. The CDR3 is 15 amino acids. After removal of 3 bases from V and 5 bases from J, the junction contained 5 bases not matched to a gene. Germline values: CDR1 ENHRY, CDR2 SYGVKD. The CDR3 bases are TGTGCCATCAGTGACTTGGGACAGGGGGGAACTGAAGCTTTCTTT. It codes for CAISDLGQGGTEAFF.

V gene TRBV7-3 combines with J gene TRBJ2-1; 9 bases line up with TRBD2. The V and J ends lost 1 base and 3 bases, in that order; junction bases with no gene match: 4. The germline V gene encodes CDR1 SGHTA and CDR2 FQGTGA. The CDR3 sequence is 16 residues long. Here the CDR3 reads CASSLIHSGSYNEQFF. DNA of the CDR3: TGTGCCAGCAGCTTAATACATAGCGGGAGCTACAATGAGCAGTTCTTC.

The chain has TRBV27 and TRBJ1-1; 7 nucleotides line up with TRBD1. The ends lost 3 bases at V and 8 bases at J; junction bases unmatched: 15. The CDR3 extends over 16 amino acids. CDR1 MNHEY and CDR2 SMNVEV come from the germline V gene (reference sequence). CDR3 sequence: CASSFYPNDRAREAFF. CDR3 sequence (DNA): TGTGCCAGCAGTTTTTACCCCAACGACAGGGCACGCGAAGCTTTCTTT.

This chain links TRBV19 with TRBJ2-7; 8 bases match TRBD2. The CDR3 has 15 residues. The germline V gene has CDR1 LNHDA and CDR2 SQIVND (reference sequence). V trimming: 6 bases; J trimming: 5 bases; junction bases outside the gene matches: 12. The CDR3 DNA follows: TGTGCCAGTAGCCCCAGAGGACTAGCTATAAACGAGCAGTACTTC. It translates to CASSPRGLAINEQYF. Looking up the rest from reference TRBV19 and TRBJ2-7 gives the full variable domain: DGGITQSPKYLFRKEGQNVTLSCEQNLNHDAMYWYRQDPGQGLRLIYYSQIVNDFQKGDIAEGYSVSREKKESFPLTVTSAQKNPTAFYLCASSPRGLAINEQYFGPGTRLTVT.

As to this clone: This CDR3 is also generated by other DNA sequences in the sample. The V call is TRBV7-2, the J call TRBJ1-2; TRBD1 aligns across 9 bases. The CDR3 contains 13 residues. V gave up 3 bases and J gave up 7 bases; unmatched junction bases: 3. Germline loops: CDR1 SGHTA, CDR2 FQGNSA. The CDR3 sequence is CASSLGQGGGYTF. CDR3 in DNA: TGTGCCAGCAGCTTGGGACAGGGCGGTGGCTACACCTTC.

The chain recombines TRBV10-3 with TRBJ1-4; D is uncertain. The CDR3 spans 14 residues. Deletions cut 8 bases from V and 0 bases from J, with 10 bases between. Germline V gene data show CDR1 as ENHRY and CDR2 as SYGVKD. CDR3 amino acids: CAISPIATNEKLFF. CDR3 DNA: TGTGCCATCTCCCCGATAGCAACTAATGAAAAACTGTTTTTT.

CDR3 in amino acids: CASTSTSYEQYF. The CDR3 DNA reads as TGTGCCAGCACCTCTACTTCCTACGAGCAGTACTTC. The chain links TRBV7-9 to TRBJ2-7; D is undetermined. CDR3 size: 12 residues. V was pared by 7 bases and J by 1 base, with 8 bases between. Germline loops: CDR1 SEHNR, CDR2 FQNEAQ (reference sequence). Drawing the rest from reference TRBV7-9 and TRBJ2-7, the complete variable domain is DTGVSQNPRHKITKRGQNVTFRCDPISEHNRLYWYRQTLGQGPEFLTYFQNEAQLEKSRLLSDRFSAERPKGSFSTLEIQRTEQGDSAMYLCASTSTSYEQYFGPGTRLTVT.

The chain employs TRBV7-2 and TRBJ1-3; D unclear. The CDR3 consists of 13 residues. Trimming removed 4 bases at V and 2 bases at J, with 6 bases between. Germline assignment: CDR1 SGHTA and CDR2 FQGNSA. Here the CDR3 DNA reads TGTGCCAGCAGCTCGGCAGCTGGAAACACCATATATTTT. It specifies CASSSAAGNTIYF.

V is TRBV5-1 and J is TRBJ1-2, with no clear D. The V gene lost 4 bases and the J gene lost 0 bases, with 4 bases spanning the gap. The CDR3 is made up of 12 amino acids. CDR1 SGHRS and CDR2 YFSETQ come from the germline V gene. The CDR3: CASSNTNYGYTF. The CDR3 bases are TGCGCCAGCAGCAACACTAACTATGGCTACACCTTC.

V is TRBV9 and J is TRBJ1-2, with D maybe TRBD1 (6 bases). Trimming took 2 bases from V and 1 from J, leaving 9 bases between them. The CDR3 covers 14 residues. Per the germline V gene, CDR1 is SGDLS and CDR2 is YYNGEE. The CDR3, as DNA: TGTGCCAGCAGCGTGGACAGCCTTAACTATGGCTACACCTTC. This sequence encodes CASSVDSLNYGYTF.

This clone was observed once. The chain has TRBV5-1 and TRBJ2-1; 9 bases map to TRBD1. The V and J ends lost 4 bases and 7 bases, in that order; junction bases with no gene match: 6. The CDR3 has 14 amino acids. Germline assignment: CDR1 SGHRS and CDR2 YFSETQ. The chain's CDR3 is CASSADRGGNEQFF. For the CDR3, the DNA is TGCGCCAGCAGCGCGGACAGGGGTGGTAATGAGCAGTTCTTC.

The chain employs TRBV4-1 and TRBJ2-1; 7 positions agree with TRBD2. The CDR3 covers 18 residues. Per the germline V gene, CDR1 is MGHRA and CDR2 is YSYEKL. Trimming removed 4 bases from V and 3 bases from J; junction bases left unmatched: 15. The CDR3 spells CASSLSFPGTSVYNEQFF. CDR3 coding DNA: TGCGCCAGCAGCCTCAGCTTTCCGGGTACTAGCGTCTACAATGAGCAGTTCTTC.

The gene calls are TRBV9 and TRBJ2-7, with 10 bases fitting TRBD1. This CDR3 region has 15 residues. Germline trimming cut 4 bases from V and 5 bases from J; bases unmatched to any gene: 9. Germline V lookup: CDR1 SGDLS, CDR2 YYNGEE. This CDR3 is CASSKKGTGVNEQYF. CDR3 in DNA: TGTGCCAGCAGCAAAAAAGGGACAGGGGTAAACGAGCAGTACTTC.

This rearrangement joins TRBV4-3 to TRBJ1-4; 9 bases align to TRBD1. Looked up from germline, CDR1 is LGHNA and CDR2 is YSLEER. Unmatched junction bases numbered 15, after V lost 2 bases and J lost 5 bases. The CDR3 extends over 19 amino acids. The CDR3 region is CASSQRPGQGWGGNEKLFF. The CDR3 DNA reads as TGCGCCAGCAGCCAACGTCCGGGACAGGGTTGGGGCGGGAATGAAAAACTGTTTTTT.

The chain combines TRBV5-5 with TRBJ2-7; 11 nucleotides align to TRBD2. Germline CDR1 reads SGHKS; CDR2 reads YYEKEE (reference sequence). The CDR3 extends over 16 amino acids. Trimming at V came to 4 bases and at J to 4 bases, leaving 10 bases not matched to a gene. The CDR3 reads CASSPDSGRVQYEQYF. In nucleotides, the CDR3 is TGTGCCAGCAGCCCCGATAGCGGGAGGGTACAGTACGAGCAGTACTTC. Full variable domain (missing parts from reference TRBV5-5 and TRBJ2-7): DAGVTQSPTHLIKTRGQQVTLRCSPISGHKSVSWYQQVLGQGPQFIFQYYEKEERGRGNFPDRFSARQFPNYSSELNVNALLLGDSALYLCASSPDSGRVQYEQYFGPGTRLTVT.

The genes are TRBV7-9 and TRBJ2-1; D possibly corresponds to TRBD2 (5 bases). The germline V and J ends were trimmed by 0 bases and 9 bases, with 9 bases remaining between them. This CDR3 has 13 residues. Germline V lookup: CDR1 SEHNR, CDR2 FQNEAQ (reference sequence). This chain's CDR3 is CASSLALGSEQFF. CDR3 nucleotides: TGTGCCAGCAGCTTAGCGTTAGGGAGTGAGCAGTTCTTC.

V and J are TRBV4-2 and TRBJ2-3; 7 nucleotides agree with TRBD2. V lost 5 bases and J lost 1; bases outside the gene matches: 9. This CDR3 region has 16 residues. CDR1 and CDR2 (germline): LGHNA, YNFKEQ. In nucleotides, the CDR3 is TGTGCCAGCAGCTTGGGTGCACGGGGGGGCACAGATACGCAGTATTTT. This codes for CASSLGARGGTDTQYF.

V and J are TRBV9 and TRBJ2-3; TRBD2 is a possible D gene (6 bases). Trimming took 0 bases from V and 8 from J, leaving 13 bases between them. CDR1 is SGDLS and CDR2 is YYNGEE in the germline V gene. This CDR3 spans 14 amino acids. The CDR3 DNA reads TGTGCCAGCAGCGTAGGGGACTTGGGAGGTACGCAGTATTTT. Amino acids: CASSVGDLGGTQYF.

The chain links TRBV7-3 to TRBJ2-3; 7 bases align to TRBD2. CDR1 and CDR2 (germline): SGHTA, FQGTGA. CDR3 size: 14 residues. After removal of 2 bases from V and 5 bases from J, the junction contained 4 bases not matched to a gene. The CDR3 DNA reads as TGTGCCAGCAGCTTATTCCCGGGAGGAGATACGCAGTATTTT. Translated, it gives CASSLFPGGDTQYF.

The rearrangement links TRBV15 to TRBJ2-6; 7 nucleotides match TRBD1. J was trimmed by 2 bases and V by 7 bases; bases with no gene match: 8. The germline V gene encodes CDR1 LNHNV and CDR2 YYDKDF (reference sequence). This CDR3 contains 16 residues. The CDR3 sequence is CATNSLDRAGANVLTF. In nucleotides, the CDR3 is TGTGCCACCAACTCGCTCGACAGGGCTGGGGCCAACGTCCTGACTTTC.

This clone has only one observation. The chain couples TRBV28 to TRBJ1-5; D call uncertain. CDR1 and CDR2 from the germline V gene are MDHEN and SYDVKM. CDR3 length: 14 amino acids. The germline V and J ends were trimmed by 2 bases and 7 bases, with 12 bases remaining between them. The CDR3 reads CASSLGWSGQPQHF. For the CDR3, the DNA is TGTGCCAGCAGTTTAGGTTGGTCGGGACAGCCCCAGCATTTT.